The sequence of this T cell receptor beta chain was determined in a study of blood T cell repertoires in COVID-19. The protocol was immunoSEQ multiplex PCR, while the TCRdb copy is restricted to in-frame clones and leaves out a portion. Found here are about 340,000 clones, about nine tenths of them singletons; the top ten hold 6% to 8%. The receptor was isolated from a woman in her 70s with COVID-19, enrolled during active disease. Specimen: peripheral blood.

The CDR3, as DNA: TGTGCCAGCAGTGAATCCACCCGGACAGGGGTACATTTT. As protein: CASSESTRTGVHF. V usage is TRBV6-1 and J usage is TRBJ1-5, with TRBD1 matching over 9 bases. The length of the CDR3 is 13 residues. J lost 16 bases, V lost 2 bases, and 9 bases had no gene match. Germline V gene data show CDR1 as MNHNS and CDR2 as SASEGT.